This TCR beta chain was captured in a study of early T cells in non-severe SARS-CoV-2 infection. Study as a whole: Sequencing of unsorted whole blood was done on bulk RNA, leaving chains unpaired.

Unique molecular identifiers (one per individual cDNA molecule) were attached. Each CDR3 protein is one row after TCRdb ran MiXCR on the 5' RACE reads. The profile shows approximately 120,000 distinct CDR3 sequences, just under 15% of them singletons. Overall study results and limits: There was a bias toward anti-spike CD8 responses in VDJdb matching, which missed private and CD4 specificities.

Trimming shortened V by 10 bases and J by 6 bases, and 9 bases separated the two germline ends. The CDR3 is 10 residues long. This clonotype appeared a few times. Its antigen is unknown. The chain couples TRBV12-3 or TRBV12-4 to TRBJ1-2; D gene uncertain. Sequences were obtained from whole blood. The TCR originated in an adult who was a healthcare worker with PCR-confirmed SARS-CoV-2 infection or an uninfected control (not recorded which). The CDR3 loop reads CATLGDGYTF. The CDR3 coding sequence is TGTGCCACTCTCGGAGATGGCTACACCTTC.